Listed here is a single TCR beta chain. The data were taken from a study of T cell changes during pregnancy in multiple sclerosis. Libraries were prepared by immunoSEQ multiplex PCR; TCRdb keeps only in-frame clonotypes and omits some of them. The data show about 57,000 clones, approximately 86% seen once. This clonotype was sampled from a female donor with multiple sclerosis, enrolled in a pregnancy study. The sample here was CD4+ T cells from peripheral blood mononuclear cells, taken in the third trimester of pregnancy.

The CDR3 is CASRDPRRGTQYF. As DNA, the CDR3 is TGTGCCAGCAGGGACCCCCGCCGCGGGACCCAGTACTTC. V gene TRBV6-4 combines with J gene TRBJ2-5; D ambiguous. In germline, CDR1 is MRHNA, CDR2 SNTAGT. The CDR3 totals 13 residues. V dropped 6 bases and J dropped 7 bases, with 15 bases sitting between them.